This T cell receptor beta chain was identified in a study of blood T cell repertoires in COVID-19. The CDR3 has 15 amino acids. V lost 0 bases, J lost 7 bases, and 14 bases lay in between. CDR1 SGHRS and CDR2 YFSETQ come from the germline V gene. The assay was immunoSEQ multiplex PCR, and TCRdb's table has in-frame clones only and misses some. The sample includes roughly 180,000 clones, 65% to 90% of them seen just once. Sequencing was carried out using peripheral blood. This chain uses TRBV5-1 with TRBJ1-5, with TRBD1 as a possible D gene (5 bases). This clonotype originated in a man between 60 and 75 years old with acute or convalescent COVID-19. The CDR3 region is CASSLAQGSRQPQHF. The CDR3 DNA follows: TGCGCCAGCAGCTTGGCCCAGGGCTCGAGGCAGCCCCAGCATTTT.